Presented here are 19 T cell receptor beta chains from one specimen sequenced in a study of blood T cell repertoires in COVID-19. Only in-frame clones appear in the TCRdb table, and some are missing; sequencing was by immunoSEQ multiplex PCR. The table shows under 200,000 clones, with approximately 80% occurring only once. The specimen sequenced was peripheral blood. Source of these receptors: a woman aged 70-85 years with COVID-19, enrolled during active disease.

This clone was counted once. This chain connects TRBV28 to TRBJ1-4; D is uncertain. Trimming removed 7 bases from V and 0 bases from J, with 18 bases in between. The CDR3 is 17 amino acids. CDR1 and CDR2 from the germline V gene are MDHEN and SYDVKM. CDR3 sequence (DNA): TGTGCCAGCATTCCGAACGGGGTATGGGCAACTAATGAAAAACTGTTTTTT. Translated: CASIPNGVWATNEKLFF.

This clone has only one observation. The V call is TRBV19, the J call TRBJ1-4; D unresolved. Germline V lookup: CDR1 LNHDA, CDR2 SQIVND (reference sequence). This CDR3 has 13 amino acids. V dropped 5 bases and J dropped 3 bases, with 7 bases sitting between them. The CDR3 is CASSFPPNEKLFF. Written as DNA, the CDR3 is TGTGCCAGTAGTTTCCCTCCTAATGAAAAACTGTTTTTT.

The V gene is TRBV6-5, the J gene TRBJ1-1; D uncertain. Trimming cost V 2 bases and J 1 base, with 8 bases left between them. The CDR3 runs to 14 residues. The V gene's germline CDR1 is MNHEY and CDR2 SVGAGI. The CDR3 nucleotides are TGTGCCAGCAGTTACAGTGCGGGGAACACTGAAGCTTTCTTT. This gives the protein CASSYSAGNTEAFF.

The chain employs TRBV5-1 and TRBJ2-3; a weak D match, TRBD2 (6 bases). The V end lost 4 bases, the J end lost 1 base, and 10 bases lay between the germline ends. The CDR3 runs to 14 residues. Germline V CDR1 and CDR2: SGHRS, YFSETQ. DNA of the CDR3: TGCGCCAGCAGCGCTGGAGGGGGCACAGATACGCAGTATTTT. It codes for CASSAGGGTDTQYF.

This clone was recorded only once. The rearrangement links TRBV5-1 to TRBJ1-1, with 7 bases fitting TRBD1. The V segment lost 4 bases and the J segment 5 bases; nucleotides outside the gene matches: 8. CDR1 and CDR2 from the germline V gene are SGHRS and YFSETQ. The CDR3 extends over 14 amino acids. The CDR3 region has the DNA TGCGCCAGCAGCATGACAGGGTGGGGGACTGAAGCTTTCTTT. Translation gives CASSMTGWGTEAFF.

The chain employs TRBV5-5 and TRBJ1-3; no reliable D call. CDR1 SGHKS and CDR2 YYEKEE come from the germline V gene (reference sequence). This CDR3 is 15 amino acids long. V was clipped by 5 bases and J by 4 bases, with 16 bases between them. The DNA for the CDR3 is TGTGCCAGCAGAGCGCCCCGGGAAAAAGGAAACACCATATATTTT. This codes for CASRAPREKGNTIYF.

The rearrangement links TRBV11-2 to TRBJ2-3; 8 nucleotides align to TRBD2. Trimming cost V 3 bases and J 0 bases; bases outside gene matches: 2. This CDR3 contains 15 residues. In germline, CDR1 is SGHAT, CDR2 FQNNGV. CDR3 DNA sequence: TGTGCCAGCAGCTTTAGCGGGAAAAGCACAGATACGCAGTATTTT. This sequence encodes CASSFSGKSTDTQYF.

The chain couples TRBV5-8 to TRBJ2-5, with D maybe TRBD2 (6 bases). V dropped 0 bases and J dropped 5 bases, with 20 bases sitting between them. Germline CDR1 is SGHTS and CDR2 is YDEGEE. The CDR3 has 17 amino acids. The CDR3 is CASSLDIAAHLVETQYF. In DNA, the CDR3 is TGTGCCAGCAGCTTGGATATAGCGGCCCACCTCGTGGAGACCCAGTACTTC.

The chain recombines TRBV7-2 with TRBJ1-2; 8 bases are shared with TRBD1. This CDR3 has 14 amino acids. CDR1 SGHTA and CDR2 FQGNSA come from the germline V gene. With 9 bases clipped from V and 8 bases from J, the junction kept 14 bases outside the gene matches. The CDR3 is CASTSSGGARGYTF. In nucleotides, the CDR3 is TGTGCCAGTACAAGTTCAGGGGGCGCGCGAGGCTACACCTTC.

The chain is built from TRBV5-6 and TRBJ2-2; D is possibly TRBD2 (5 bases). The CDR3 spans 13 residues. With 2 bases removed from V and 6 bases from J, the gap between germline ends came to 8 bases. The germline gives CDR1 SGHDT, CDR2 YYEEEE. DNA of the CDR3: TGTGCCAGCAGCTTAACTAGGCCCGGGGAGCTGTTTTTT. This encodes CASSLTRPGELFF.

This chain uses TRBV6-2 or TRBV6-3 with TRBJ2-7, with 13 bases matching TRBD2. Germline V CDR1 and CDR2: MNHEY, SVGEGT. After removal of 2 bases from V and 1 base from J, the junction contained 5 bases not matched to a gene. The CDR3 runs 17 residues. CDR3 DNA: TGTGCCAGCAGTTACGGGACTAGCGGGACTAGGTCCTACGAGCAGTACTTC. This sequence encodes CASSYGTSGTRSYEQYF.

This clone has only a few counts. The chain combines TRBV5-4 with TRBJ1-1, with a weak D call TRBD1 (5 bases). V was trimmed by 3 bases and J by 0 bases, leaving 12 bases between them. This CDR3 has 15 amino acids. Germline CDR1 SGHNT, CDR2 YYREEE (reference sequence). CDR3 in DNA: TGTGCCAGCAGCTCCCCGGGGGTTGTGAACACTGAAGCTTTCTTT. This sequence encodes CASSSPGVVNTEAFF.

To note about this clone: A much larger clone differs by one base, so this may be a read error. CDR3 nucleotide sequence: TGTGCCAGCAGCTTAGCGTTCGGAGAGGATCAGCCCCAGCATTTT. Translating it yields CASSLAFGEDQPQHF. The V and J genes are TRBV7-8 and TRBJ1-5; D gene uncertain. This CDR3 contains 15 residues. Per germline, CDR1 SGHVS and CDR2 FQNEAQ. The V end was cut by 0 bases, the J end by 5 bases, with 11 bases between.

This chain connects TRBV6-1 to TRBJ1-3; D perhaps matches TRBD1 (5 bases). The CDR3 sequence is 16 residues long. V lost 3 bases and J 1 base, leaving 13 bases between the germline ends. CDR1 and CDR2 from the germline V gene are MNHNS and SASEGT. DNA of the CDR3: TGTGCCAGCAGTGACCCCGTAGGGGCTTCTGGAAACACCATATATTTT. This translates into CASSDPVGASGNTIYF.

This chain uses TRBV28 with TRBJ1-4; 8 nucleotides line up with TRBD1. The CDR3 runs to 13 residues. J gave up 10 bases and V 7 bases, and 8 bases lay outside the gene matches. Germline CDR1 and CDR2: MDHEN and SYDVKM. The CDR3 here is CASTSTDRGKLFF. CDR3 in DNA: TGTGCCAGCACGAGCACCGACAGGGGAAAACTGTTTTTT.

The rearrangement links TRBV20-1 to TRBJ1-5, with D uncertain. V lost 2 bases, J lost 4 bases, and 3 bases lay in between. The CDR3 runs 11 residues. Germline V gene data show CDR1 as DFQATT and CDR2 as SNEGSKA (reference sequence). This chain's CDR3 is CSARLNQPQHF. The CDR3 DNA is TGCAGTGCTAGACTTAATCAGCCCCAGCATTTT.

The V and J genes are TRBV28 and TRBJ2-1; 9 bases are shared with TRBD1. Trimming cost V 7 bases and J 7 bases; bases outside gene matches: 23. This CDR3 comprises 19 residues. Germline CDR1 reads MDHEN; CDR2 reads SYDVKM. CDR3 DNA: TGTGCCAGCACGACCCCGGGACAGGGCTCTAGGGACGGGGGGAATGAGCAGTTCTTC. This sequence encodes CASTTPGQGSRDGGNEQFF.

The chain joins TRBV28 to TRBJ2-6; 8 bases match TRBD1. CDR3 length equals 17 residues. Germline-derived CDR1 and CDR2 are MDHEN and SYDVKM. With V trimmed by 3 bases and J by 2 bases, 6 bases remained unmatched. CDR3 in DNA: TGTGCCAGCAGTTTGGCAGGGGGCCTCACTGGGGCCAACGTCCTGACTTTC. Its protein is CASSLAGGLTGANVLTF.

The chain employs TRBV10-3 and TRBJ2-5, with D tentatively TRBD2 (6 bases). The CDR3 consists of 13 residues. V was pared by 4 bases and J by 5 bases, with 11 bases between. Per the germline V gene, CDR1 is ENHRY and CDR2 is SYGVKD. In DNA, the CDR3 is TGTGCCATCAGTGCTTTCGGGGGTGAGACCCAGTACTTC. It encodes CAISAFGGETQYF.